This is a list of T cell receptor beta chains from one sample in a study of cytomegalovirus exposure and HLA in healthy donors. The method was immunoSEQ multiplex PCR; TCRdb's version includes in-frame clones alone and lacks a portion of them. In the table there are roughly 100,000 clones, around 64% of which are singletons. Sequencing was done on a sample of PBMCs. All receptors come from a man aged 55-75 years in good health and CMV-seronegative. CDR3s include the opening cysteine and the closing phenylalanine or tryptophan. D genes are given only for firm matches. Clone size, where shown, is once, few, many, or a class for clones that have expanded.

D: NA; size: NA; V: TRBV7-9; J: TRBJ1-1; length: 13; CDR3: CASSQQMNTEAFF; DNA: TGTGCCAGCAGCCAACAGATGAACACTGAAGCTTTCTTT
D: TRBD1; size: NA; V: TRBV25-1; J: TRBJ1-4; length: 17; CDR3: CASSAPGQGATNEKLFF; DNA: TGTGCCAGCAGTGCGCCGGGACAGGGCGCAACTAATGAAAAACTGTTTTTT
D: NA; size: NA; V: TRBV5-1; J: TRBJ2-7; length: 14; CDR3: CASSLAGASYEQYF; DNA: TGCGCCAGCAGCCTGGCTGGGGCATCCTACGAGCAGTACTTC
D: TRBD1; size: once; V: TRBV4-1; J: TRBJ1-2; length: 17; CDR3: CASSLSDLTGQRGGYTF; DNA: TGCGCCAGCAGCCTAAGTGACTTGACAGGGCAACGGGGGGGCTACACCTTC
D: NA; size: NA; V: TRBV6-1; J: TRBJ1-3; length: 15; CDR3: CASSEYGGRGNTIYF; DNA: TGTGCCAGCAGTGAATATGGGGGGAGAGGAAACACCATATATTTT
D: NA; size: few; V: TRBV30; J: TRBJ1-1; length: 15; CDR3: CAWSVGGSGRTEAFF; DNA: TGTGCCTGGAGTGTGGGCGGGTCGGGCAGGACTGAAGCTTTCTTT
D: TRBD1; size: NA; V: TRBV2; J: TRBJ2-2; length: 15; CDR3: CASSNRGRGTGELFF; DNA: TGTGCCAGCAGTAACAGGGGGCGAGGCACCGGGGAGCTGTTTTTT
D: NA; size: many; V: TRBV7-2; J: TRBJ1-1; length: 14; CDR3: CASSLSITGGEAFF; DNA: TGTGCCAGCAGCTTAAGTATCACGGGGGGTGAAGCTTTCTTT
D: NA; size: NA; V: TRBV9; J: TRBJ2-1; length: 16; CDR3: CASSASSVSSYNEQFF; DNA: TGTGCCAGCAGCGCGAGTAGCGTGAGCTCCTACAATGAGCAGTTCTTC
D: TRBD2; size: NA; V: TRBV30; J: TRBJ2-5; length: 16; CDR3: CAWSVLPSGRQETQYF; DNA: TGTGCCTGGAGTGTATTGCCTAGCGGGAGACAAGAGACCCAGTACTTC
D: TRBD1; size: NA; V: TRBV4-1; J: TRBJ2-3; length: 15; CDR3: CASSQAQGATDTQYF; DNA: TGCGCCAGCAGCCAAGCACAGGGGGCCACAGATACGCAGTATTTT
D: TRBD2; size: NA; V: TRBV28; J: TRBJ2-3; length: 15; CDR3: CASSLPSGGADTQYF; DNA: TGTGCCAGCAGTTTACCTAGCGGGGGCGCAGATACGCAGTATTTT
D: NA; size: few; V: TRBV6-1; J: TRBJ2-5; length: 14; CDR3: CASSEVWSSETQYF; DNA: TGTGCCAGCAGTGAAGTCTGGAGTTCGGAGACCCAGTACTTC
D: NA; size: NA; V: TRBV5-4; J: TRBJ2-2; length: 13; CDR3: CASTPGGPGELFF; DNA: TGTGCCAGCACCCCGGGGGGCCCCGGGGAGCTGTTTTTT
D: NA; size: NA; V: TRBV28; J: TRBJ2-7; length: 12; CDR3: CASNTGSYEQYF; DNA: TGTGCCAGCAATACCGGCTCCTACGAGCAGTACTTC
D: TRBD2; size: NA; V: TRBV19; J: TRBJ2-1; length: 15; CDR3: CASSLSGVAYNEQFF; DNA: TGTGCCAGTAGTCTCAGCGGGGTTGCCTACAATGAGCAGTTCTTC
D: TRBD2; size: few; V: TRBV30; J: TRBJ2-5; length: 13; CDR3: CAWSTGGEGTQYF; DNA: TGTGCCTGGAGTACCGGGGGGGAAGGGACCCAGTACTTC
D: TRBD2; size: few; V: TRBV10-3; J: TRBJ2-1; length: 18; CDR3: CAITPTSGRAPQGNEQFF; DNA: TGTGCCATCACTCCGACTAGCGGGAGGGCCCCACAAGGGAATGAGCAGTTCTTC
D: TRBD1; size: NA; V: TRBV28; J: TRBJ1-2; length: 18; CDR3: CASRRDLRQGTGYYGYTF; DNA: TGTGCCAGCAGACGCGACCTTAGACAGGGGACGGGTTACTATGGCTACACCTTC
D: NA; size: NA; V: TRBV29-1; J: TRBJ2-5; length: 12; CDR3: CSAGQSQETQYF; DNA: TGCAGCGCCGGACAGAGTCAAGAGACCCAGTACTTC
D: TRBD1; size: NA; V: TRBV7-6; J: TRBJ1-2; length: 13; CDR3: CASSPRQGSGYTF; DNA: TGTGCCAGCAGCCCGAGACAGGGATCTGGCTACACCTTC
D: TRBD2; size: NA; V: TRBV7-2; J: TRBJ2-7; length: 17; CDR3: CASSSWTSGRAAYEQYF; DNA: TGTGCCAGCAGCTCTTGGACTAGCGGGAGGGCCGCCTACGAGCAGTACTTC
D: NA; size: NA; V: TRBV11-3; J: TRBJ2-7; length: 13; CDR3: CASSRDSSYEQYF; DNA: TGTGCCAGCAGCCGGGACTCAAGTTACGAGCAGTACTTC
D: TRBD2; size: NA; V: TRBV18; J: TRBJ2-7; length: 17; CDR3: CASSLRTSGADLNEQYF; DNA: TGTGCCAGCTCACTTCGGACTAGCGGTGCCGATTTGAACGAGCAGTACTTC
D: NA; size: few; V: TRBV9; J: TRBJ2-1; length: 14; CDR3: CASSATRPNNEQFF; DNA: TGTGCCAGCAGCGCGACTAGACCAAACAATGAGCAGTTCTTC
D: NA; size: NA; V: TRBV19; J: TRBJ2-3; length: 15; CDR3: CASSIDRVRIDTQYF; DNA: TGTGCCAGTAGTATAGACAGGGTCAGAATAGATACGCAGTATTTT
D: NA; size: NA; V: TRBV7-9; J: TRBJ2-7; length: 13; CDR3: CASSLAGIHEQYF; DNA: TGTGCCAGCAGCTTGGCAGGGATCCACGAGCAGTACTTC
D: TRBD1; size: NA; V: TRBV5-4; J: TRBJ2-7; length: 15; CDR3: CASSSKWDSTYEQYF; DNA: TGTGCCAGCAGCTCCAAATGGGACAGCACCTACGAGCAGTACTTC
D: NA; size: few; V: TRBV7-2; J: TRBJ1-2; length: 16; CDR3: CASSLGGAAGASGYTF; DNA: TGTGCCAGCAGCTTAGGAGGGGCGGCGGGGGCGAGTGGCTACACCTTC
D: NA; size: NA; V: TRBV29-1; J: TRBJ2-7; length: 11; CDR3: CSVSTGDEQYF; DNA: TGCAGCGTCTCCACGGGTGACGAGCAGTACTTC
D: TRBD2; size: NA; V: TRBV5-1; J: TRBJ2-7; length: 17; CDR3: CASRRNTGTSDTYEQYF; DNA: TGCGCCAGCAGACGAAATACCGGGACTAGCGACACCTACGAGCAGTACTTC
D: TRBD1; size: once; V: TRBV9; J: TRBJ1-3; length: 13; CDR3: CASSAGTGLDIYF; DNA: TGTGCCAGCAGCGCAGGGACAGGGTTAGACATATATTTT
D: TRBD2; size: NA; V: TRBV7-3; J: TRBJ2-1; length: 14; CDR3: CASSATSGYNEQFF; DNA: TGTGCCAGCAGCGCGACTAGCGGATACAATGAGCAGTTCTTC
D: NA; size: NA; V: TRBV11-1; J: TRBJ2-3; length: 17; CDR3: CASTKGDLRVGTDTQYF; DNA: TGTGCCAGCACCAAAGGTGATTTGCGGGTGGGCACAGATACGCAGTATTTT
D: TRBD1; size: few; V: TRBV7-3; J: TRBJ1-2; length: 14; CDR3: CASSPTGGMSGYTF; DNA: TGTGCCAGCAGCCCGACAGGGGGGATGTCTGGCTACACCTTC
D: NA; size: NA; V: TRBV5-6; J: TRBJ1-1; length: 15; CDR3: CASSFTGFRDTEAFF; DNA: TGTGCCAGCAGCTTTACAGGATTTCGGGACACTGAAGCTTTCTTT
D: NA; size: NA; V: TRBV5-8; J: TRBJ1-3; length: 17; CDR3: CASSLVQGRVAGNTIYF; DNA: TGTGCCAGCAGCTTGGTACAAGGCAGGGTGGCTGGAAACACCATATATTTT
D: TRBD2; size: NA; V: TRBV6-1; J: TRBJ2-7; length: 14; CDR3: CASSEGGLAQGVYF; DNA: TGTGCCAGCAGTGAAGGGGGACTAGCTCAGGGGGTGTACTTC
D: TRBD1; size: NA; V: TRBV6-6; J: TRBJ2-3; length: 14; CDR3: CASSKGQVPDTQYF; DNA: TGTGCCAGCAGTAAAGGACAGGTACCAGATACGCAGTATTTT
D: TRBD1; size: NA; V: TRBV19; J: TRBJ2-7; length: 14; CDR3: CASRSPGTGDEQYF; DNA: TGTGCCAGTAGAAGTCCCGGGACAGGGGACGAGCAGTACTTC
D: NA; size: NA; V: TRBV11-3; J: TRBJ2-7; length: 13; CDR3: CASSNFFGYEQYF; DNA: TGTGCCAGCAGCAATTTTTTCGGGTACGAGCAGTACTTC
D: NA; size: NA; V: TRBV6-1; J: TRBJ2-2; length: 16; CDR3: CASSENTGRGPGELFF; DNA: TGTGCCAGCAGTGAGAACACGGGTCGGGGTCCCGGGGAGCTGTTTTTT
D: TRBD1; size: few; V: TRBV9; J: TRBJ1-2; length: 14; CDR3: CASSEQGPRDGYTF; DNA: TGTGCCAGCAGCGAACAGGGGCCCCGAGATGGCTACACCTTC
D: NA; size: once; V: TRBV6-1; J: TRBJ1-4; length: 13; CDR3: CASVERFNEKLFF; DNA: TGTGCCAGCGTAGAACGGTTTAATGAAAAACTGTTTTTT
D: NA; size: NA; V: TRBV2; J: TRBJ2-5; length: 12; CDR3: CASSELQETQYF; DNA: TGTGCCAGCAGTGAACTACAAGAGACCCAGTACTTC
D: TRBD2; size: NA; V: TRBV7-6; J: TRBJ2-1; length: 16; CDR3: CASVNPGLAGRDEQFF; DNA: TGTGCCAGCGTAAATCCGGGACTAGCGGGGAGGGATGAGCAGTTCTTC
D: TRBD1; size: NA; V: TRBV2; J: TRBJ2-2; length: 14; CDR3: CASSRDRVTGELFF; DNA: TGTGCCAGCAGCCGGGACAGGGTAACCGGGGAGCTGTTTTTT
D: TRBD1; size: NA; V: TRBV15; J: TRBJ2-5; length: 17; CDR3: CATSREGARQGGETQYF; DNA: TGTGCCACCAGCAGAGAGGGGGCGCGACAGGGTGGGGAGACCCAGTACTTC
D: NA; size: NA; V: TRBV11-2; J: TRBJ1-2; length: 13; CDR3: CASSLIGTSGYTF; DNA: TGTGCCAGCAGCTTAATCGGGACATCTGGCTACACCTTC
D: TRBD2; size: few; V: TRBV10-3; J: TRBJ2-1; length: 12; CDR3: CAISEREGEQFF; DNA: TGTGCCATCAGTGAGCGGGAGGGGGAGCAGTTCTTC